This TCR beta chain was observed in a study of blood T cell repertoires in COVID-19. Background on the study: PBMCs, B-cell-depleted T cells, or T cells provided the cDNA or gDNA that made up the material.

Some clones are missing from TCRdb's copy, which holds only in-frame ones; the method was immunoSEQ multiplex PCR. The sample consists of 50,000 or so clones, more than 75% of them appearing once. Only a few counts were recorded for this clone. The germline gives CDR1 SGHVS, CDR2 FNYEAQ. The CDR3 runs to 16 residues. The V gene lost 1 base and the J gene lost 4 bases, with 14 bases spanning the gap. The sample was peripheral blood. This receptor was identified in a woman between 55 and 75 years old with acute or convalescent COVID-19. The rearrangement joins TRBV7-6 to TRBJ1-5; D gene ambiguous. CDR3 sequence (DNA): TGTGCCAGCAGCTTAGACCCGGGAACCAGGAATCAGCCCCAGCATTTT. It yields the protein CASSLDPGTRNQPQHF.